These 29 T cell receptor beta chains originate from one sample sequenced in a study of T cells in Graves' hyperthyroidism and ophthalmopathy. Amplified TCR beta CDR3 regions derived from RNA transcripts. The HTBI set primed first-round TCR CDR3 RT-PCR. TCRdb re-called the multiplex PCR reads with MiXCR, one entry per CDR3 protein. The sample has some 200,000 distinct CDR3 sequences, about 17% seen once; the top ten hold more than 50%. The sample was blood. These receptors originate from a woman aged 45 to 65 with Graves' hyperthyroidism.

This clonotype was recorded at least ten times. This rearrangement joins TRBV20-1 to TRBJ2-1; 8 positions match TRBD1. This CDR3 has 15 amino acids. J lost 6 bases, V lost 3 bases, and 10 bases had no gene match. Germline V CDR1 and CDR2: DFQATT, SNEGSKA (reference sequence). The CDR3 nucleotides read TGCAGTGCTAGCTCTGGACAGGGTGGTATCAATGAGCAGTTCTTC. Protein product: CSASSGQGGINEQFF.

Many counts were recorded for this clonotype. This chain links TRBV11-2 with TRBJ2-7; D ambiguous. Trimming removed 1 base at V and 3 bases at J, with 13 bases between. This CDR3 contains 15 residues. Germline lookup yields CDR1 SGHAT and CDR2 FQNNGV. The CDR3 DNA sequence: TGTGCCAGCAGCTTAGGTTTATACAGAGACTACGAGCAGTACTTC. It is translated as CASSLGLYRDYEQYF.

The CDR3 spells CASSGGSLNTEAFF. The DNA of the CDR3 is TGTGCCAGCAGCGGAGGAAGTCTGAACACTGAAGCTTTCTTT. The chain employs TRBV9 and TRBJ1-1; D remains ambiguous. The length of the CDR3 is 14 residues. Deletions cut 3 bases from V and 0 bases from J, with 9 bases between. Germline V gene data show CDR1 as SGDLS and CDR2 as YYNGEE.

J is TRBJ2-2 and V is TRBV5-8, with D unresolved. The CDR3 consists of 15 residues. The germline CDR1 and CDR2 sequences are SGHTS and YDEGEE. Trimming left V 4 bases short and J 0 bases short, with 10 bases between. CDR3 DNA sequence: TGTGCCAGCAGCAATCTTCACTCGAACACCGGGGAGCTGTTTTTT. Protein sequence: CASSNLHSNTGELFF. The entire variable domain, with the rest obtained from reference TRBV5-8 and TRBJ2-2, is as follows: EAGVTQSPTHLIKTRGQQATLRCSPISGHTSVYWYQQALGLGLQFLLWYDEGEERNRGNFPPRFSGRQFPNYSSELNVNALELEDSALYLCASSNLHSNTGELFFGEGSRLTVL.

On this clonotype itself: A read error may be the cause here, since a much bigger clone is one base away. The V and J genes are TRBV7-8 and TRBJ2-1, with TRBD2 as a possible D gene (6 bases). This CDR3 contains 18 residues. Trimming shortened V by 0 bases and J by 9 bases, and 24 bases separated the two germline ends. Germline assignment: CDR1 SGHVS and CDR2 FQNEAQ. In DNA form, the CDR3 reads TGTGCCAGCAGCTTAGCACGTACCGGGACTCATAAGAGTGGTGAGCAGTTCTTC. Amino acid sequence: CASSLARTGTHKSGEQFF.

This clonotype was found a few times. The V and J genes are TRBV3-1 and TRBJ2-7; 13 nucleotides agree with TRBD2. Germline V lookup: CDR1 LGHDT, CDR2 YNNKEL (reference sequence). The V and J ends lost 1 base and 4 bases, in that order; junction bases with no gene match: 13. CDR3 length: 19 residues. The CDR3 is CASSQGPGTSGVRRYEQYF. DNA of the CDR3: TGTGCCAGCAGCCAAGGCCCCGGGACTAGCGGGGTGAGGCGATACGAGCAGTACTTC.

This clonotype occurred many times. The chain uses TRBV11-3 and TRBJ1-1; the match to TRBD1 covers 7 bases. This CDR3 has 17 residues. Germline lookup yields CDR1 SGHNT and CDR2 YENEEA. V lost 5 bases and J lost 1; bases outside the gene matches: 13. The CDR3 loop reads CASSLGRGQGTNTEAFF. The CDR3 DNA reads TGTGCCAGCAGCCTCGGAAGGGGGCAGGGGACGAACACTGAAGCTTTCTTT.

This clonotype was observed many times. The V call is TRBV30, the J call TRBJ2-1, with a tentative D call TRBD2 (6 bases). Germline V CDR1 and CDR2: GTSNPN, SVGIG (reference sequence). The V and J ends lost 4 bases and 0 bases respectively, with 10 bases between them. CDR3 length equals 14 residues. This CDR3 is CAWKAGTSYNEQFF. The CDR3 DNA is TGTGCCTGGAAAGCGGGCACCTCCTACAATGAGCAGTTCTTC.

There are a few counts of this clonotype. V is TRBV6-1 and J is TRBJ2-7, with D perhaps assigned TRBD1 or TRBD2 (7 bases each). Germline V lookup: CDR1 MNHNS, CDR2 SASEGT. The CDR3 is 12 residues long. The V end was cut by 11 bases, the J end by 9 bases, with 20 bases between. CDR3 protein: CASQGRASRQYF. In DNA form, the CDR3 reads TGTGCCTCACAGGGGAGGGCCTCGAGGCAGTACTTC.

In regard to this clonotype: A much larger clonotype is one base distant, so this may be a read error. The rearrangement uses TRBV5-1 and TRBJ2-3; D remains ambiguous. Germline CDR1 is SGHRS and CDR2 is YFSETQ. This CDR3 comprises 15 residues. The CDR3 DNA follows: TGCGCCAGCGGCTTGGAAGCTACCCCACCGGATACGCAGTATTTT. Translation: CASGLEATPPDTQYF.

This clonotype has only a few counts. V and J are TRBV14 and TRBJ2-7; D is uncertain. This CDR3 is 13 amino acids long. Germline lookup yields CDR1 SGHDN and CDR2 FVKESK. V lost 0 bases and J lost 6, with 9 bases in between. As DNA, the CDR3 is TGTGCCAGCAGCCAAGAGCTGGGATCCGAGCAGTACTTC. It translates to CASSQELGSEQYF.

This clonotype was counted many times. The chain couples TRBV12-3 or TRBV12-4 to TRBJ1-2; a weak D match, TRBD1 (5 bases). V was clipped by 1 base and J by 5 bases, with 11 bases between them. This CDR3 comprises 14 residues. CDR3 sequence: CASSLDRRGYGYTF. DNA for the CDR3: TGTGCCAGCAGTTTAGACAGGCGGGGTTATGGCTACACCTTC.

This clonotype was detected ten times or more. The CDR3 bases are TGTGCCAGCAGCGAAGGGGGAGTGAGGGAGACCCAGTACTTC. Translation gives CASSEGGVRETQYF. This chain connects TRBV7-2 to TRBJ2-5, with a tentative D call TRBD1 (6 bases). Trimming took 5 bases from V and 5 from J, leaving 15 bases between them. This CDR3 is 14 amino acids long. CDR1 is SGHTA and CDR2 is FQGNSA in the germline V gene.

This CDR3 reads CASRSRRDPRDYEQYF. CDR3 bases: TGTGCCAGCAGGTCTCGAAGGGATCCGCGGGACTACGAGCAGTACTTC. The chain employs TRBV12-3 or TRBV12-4 and TRBJ2-7; D possibly corresponds to TRBD2 (6 bases). The CDR3 has 16 residues. V was clipped by 6 bases and J by 3 bases, with 21 bases between them.

This clonotype has more than one count but fewer than ten. This chain joins TRBV5-6 and TRBJ2-6, with D perhaps TRBD2 (6 bases). Germline values: CDR1 SGHDT, CDR2 YYEEEE. There are 19 residues in the CDR3. Trimming cost V 5 bases and J 4 bases, with 25 bases left between them. CDR3 residues: CASSPEGTGLVAGANVLTF. The CDR3 region has the DNA TGTGCCAGCAGTCCGGAGGGCACGGGGTTAGTGGCCGGGGCCAACGTCCTGACTTTC.

The V and J genes are TRBV12-3 or TRBV12-4 and TRBJ2-7; D not certain. The CDR3 length is 13 residues. The V and J ends lost 8 bases and 3 bases respectively, with 14 bases between them. The CDR3 DNA follows: TGTGCCAGCCAAATTGACACGGGCTACGAGCAGTACTTC. Protein sequence: CASQIDTGYEQYF.

This clonotype was counted many times. V gene TRBV12-3 or TRBV12-4 combines with J gene TRBJ1-1; D uncertain. The CDR3 has 12 amino acids. Deletions cut 3 bases from V and 10 bases from J, with 12 bases between. The CDR3 loop reads CASSFGPQGAFF. The CDR3 coding sequence is TGTGCCAGCAGTTTCGGACCGCAAGGAGCTTTCTTT.

This clonotype came up many times. V and J are TRBV13 and TRBJ2-3; D remains ambiguous. The germline V gene has CDR1 PRHDT and CDR2 FYEKMQ (reference sequence). The CDR3 covers 12 residues. V lost 3 bases, J lost 5 bases, and 6 bases lay in between. The CDR3 sequence: CASSFKGDTQYF. The CDR3 DNA reads as TGTGCCAGCAGCTTCAAGGGAGATACGCAGTATTTT. Based on the CDR3 plus reference TRBV13 and TRBJ2-3, the full variable domain is AAGVIQSPRHLIKEKRETATLKCYPIPRHDTVYWYQQGPGQDPQFLISFYEKMQSDKGSIPDRFSAQQFSDYHSELNMSSLELGDSALYFCASSFKGDTQYFGPGTRLTVL.

This clonotype was seen repeatedly, ten times or more. The V gene is TRBV3-1, the J gene TRBJ2-3; possibly TRBD2 for D (6 bases). This CDR3 spans 16 amino acids. Germline V lookup: CDR1 LGHDT, CDR2 YNNKEL (reference sequence). Trimming stripped 3 bases from V and 3 bases from J, with 16 bases between. CDR3 region: CASSHRGSGETDTQYF. The CDR3 region has the DNA TGTGCCAGCAGCCACCGGGGATCGGGAGAGACAGATACGCAGTATTTT.

In this sample, this clonotype turned up many times. V is TRBV10-3 and J is TRBJ2-7, with 9 bases matching TRBD2. Germline V gene lookup returns CDR1 ENHRY and CDR2 SYGVKD. This CDR3 contains 19 residues. The V segment lost 0 bases and the J segment 0 bases; nucleotides outside the gene matches: 12. CDR3 DNA sequence: TGTGCCATCAGTGAGTCAAGGCGGGCTAGCGGGGCTAGCTCCTACGAGCAGTACTTC. It translates to CAISESRRASGASSYEQYF.

This clonotype has ten or more counts. This chain connects TRBV11-2 to TRBJ2-1; possibly TRBD1 for D (6 bases). With 5 bases removed from V and 8 bases from J, the gap between germline ends came to 16 bases. The CDR3 consists of 14 residues. Germline V gives CDR1 SGHAT, CDR2 FQNNGV. CDR3 coding DNA: TGTGCCAGCAGCCTCATCCACAGGGACCATGAGCAGTTCTTC. It encodes CASSLIHRDHEQFF.

The chain has TRBV4-1 and TRBJ1-1; 7 nucleotides line up with TRBD1. CDR3 size: 15 residues. The trim removed 4 bases at V and 4 bases at J, leaving 9 bases unmatched. Germline V gene lookup returns CDR1 MGHRA and CDR2 YSYEKL. The CDR3 reads CASSPIRTGSTEAFF. DNA for the CDR3: TGCGCCAGCAGCCCAATCCGGACAGGCAGCACTGAAGCTTTCTTT.

A single count supports this clonotype. DNA of the CDR3: TGTGCCTCCTCGGGGGCCAACCAGCCCCAGCATTTT. This sequence encodes CASSGANQPQHF. The gene calls are TRBV30 and TRBJ1-5; possible D gene TRBD1, 6 bases. The CDR3 spans 12 residues. Trimming stripped 7 bases from V and 7 bases from J, with 14 bases between. Germline CDR1 reads GTSNPN; CDR2 reads SVGIG (reference sequence).

The count of this clonotype is one. V usage is TRBV27 and J usage is TRBJ1-6; TRBD1 might be the D (5 bases). The CDR3 has 16 residues. The V end was cut by 5 bases, the J end by 6 bases, with 17 bases between. Germline CDR1 is MNHEY and CDR2 is SMNVEV (reference sequence). CDR3 loop: CASSMGLREPNSPLHF. In DNA, the CDR3 is TGTGCCAGCAGTATGGGACTCCGGGAACCTAATTCACCCCTCCACTTT.

This clonotype occurred a few times. Sequence at one end of the junction differs from germline and may be a read error. The V call is TRBV20-1, the J call TRBJ2-5; a weak D match, TRBD2 (6 bases). CDR1 is DFQATT and CDR2 is SNEGSKA in the germline V gene (reference sequence). The CDR3 totals 13 residues. The CDR3 DNA follows: TGCAGTGCTAGAGATCCGGAGGGAGTGCGTCCGCACTTC. This codes for CSARDPEGVRPHF.

On this clonotype itself: This may arise from a read error, as a much more abundant clone is one base away. The chain joins TRBV7-9 to TRBJ2-3; D not resolved. V was cut by 1 base and J by 6 bases, with 11 bases left in between. The CDR3 totals 14 residues. CDR1 and CDR2 from the germline V gene are SEHNR and FQNEAQ (reference sequence). The CDR3 nucleotides are TGTGCCAGCAGCTTAGAGGGATCGTCCGATACGCAGTATTTT. Translated, it gives CASSLEGSSDTQYF.

This clonotype was picked up many times. The rearrangement links TRBV7-3 to TRBJ2-1; D uncertain. Germline V gives CDR1 SGHTA, CDR2 FQGTGA. Trimming took off 4 bases at V and 9 bases at J, with 25 bases between the two ends. This CDR3 is built from 17 residues. CDR3 protein: CASSSGRVSGQPREQFF. The CDR3 nucleotides are TGTGCCAGCAGCTCGGGTCGTGTCTCGGGCCAGCCGCGTGAGCAGTTCTTC.

The chain uses TRBV6-5 and TRBJ1-4; 8 bases are shared with TRBD1. In germline, CDR1 is MNHEY, CDR2 SVGAGI. Trimming took 0 bases from V and 4 from J; bases not matched to a gene: 4. The CDR3 extends over 16 amino acids. CDR3 residues: CASSYSWDRSNEKLFF. The CDR3 nucleotides read TGTGCCAGCAGTTACTCGTGGGACAGGAGTAATGAAAAACTGTTTTTT.

This clonotype was recorded at least ten times. In nucleotides, the CDR3 is TGTGCCAGCAGTTCAATGACGACGGGTTCAGATACGCAGTATTTT. Translating it yields CASSSMTTGSDTQYF. The V call is TRBV2, the J call TRBJ2-3; D is undetermined. The CDR3 extends over 15 amino acids. From germline, CDR1 is SNHLY and CDR2 FYNNEI. The ends were cut back, 5 bases at V and 4 bases at J, with 16 bases in the middle.